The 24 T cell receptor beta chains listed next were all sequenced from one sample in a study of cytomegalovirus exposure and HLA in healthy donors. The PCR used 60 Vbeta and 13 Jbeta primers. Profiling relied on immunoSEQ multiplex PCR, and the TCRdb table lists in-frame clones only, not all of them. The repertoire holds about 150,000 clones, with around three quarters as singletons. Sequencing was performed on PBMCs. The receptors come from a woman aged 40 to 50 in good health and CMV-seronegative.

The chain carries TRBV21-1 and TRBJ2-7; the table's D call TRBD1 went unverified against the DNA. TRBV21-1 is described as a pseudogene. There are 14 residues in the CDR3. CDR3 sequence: CASRRDREAYEQYF. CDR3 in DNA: TGTGCCAGCAGGCGGGACAGAGAAGCCTACGAGCAGTACTTC.

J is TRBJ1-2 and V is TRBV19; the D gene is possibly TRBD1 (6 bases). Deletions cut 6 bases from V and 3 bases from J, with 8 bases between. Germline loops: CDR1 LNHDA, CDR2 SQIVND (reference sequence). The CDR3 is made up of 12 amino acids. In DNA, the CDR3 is TGTGCCAGTAGACAGGGCTACTATGGCTACACCTTC. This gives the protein CASRQGYYGYTF.

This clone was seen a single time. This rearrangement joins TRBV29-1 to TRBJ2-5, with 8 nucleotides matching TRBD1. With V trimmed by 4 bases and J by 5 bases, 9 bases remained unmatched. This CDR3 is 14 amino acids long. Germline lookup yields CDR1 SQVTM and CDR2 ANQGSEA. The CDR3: CSVVWTGRLETQYF. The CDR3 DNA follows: TGCAGCGTTGTATGGACAGGGAGATTGGAGACCCAGTACTTC.

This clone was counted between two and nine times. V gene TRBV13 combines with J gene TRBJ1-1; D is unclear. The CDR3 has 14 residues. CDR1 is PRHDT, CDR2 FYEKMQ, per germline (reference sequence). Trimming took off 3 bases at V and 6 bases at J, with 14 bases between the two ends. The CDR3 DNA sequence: TGTGCCAGCAGCTTTGGCACCTCATTCCCTGAAGCTTTCTTT. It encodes CASSFGTSFPEAFF.

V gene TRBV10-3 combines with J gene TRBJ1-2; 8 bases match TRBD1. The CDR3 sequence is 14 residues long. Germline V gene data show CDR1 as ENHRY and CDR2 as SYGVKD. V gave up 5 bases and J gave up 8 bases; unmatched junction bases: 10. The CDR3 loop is CAISPGGTPSGYTF. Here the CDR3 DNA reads TGTGCCATCAGTCCAGGGGGCACTCCCTCAGGCTACACCTTC.

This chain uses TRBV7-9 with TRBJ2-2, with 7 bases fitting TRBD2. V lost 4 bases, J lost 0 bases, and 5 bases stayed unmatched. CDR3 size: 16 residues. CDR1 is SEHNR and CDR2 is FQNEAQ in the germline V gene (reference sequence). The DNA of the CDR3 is TGTGCCAGCAGCTCCCCCGGGGGGACGAACACCGGGGAGCTGTTTTTT. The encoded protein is CASSSPGGTNTGELFF.

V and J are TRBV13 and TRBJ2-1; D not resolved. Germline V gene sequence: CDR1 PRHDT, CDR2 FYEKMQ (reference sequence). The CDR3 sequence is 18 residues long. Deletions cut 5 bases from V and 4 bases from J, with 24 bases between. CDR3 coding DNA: TGTGCCAGCAGCCGACTCGCCAGAGAAACACAATTTTACAATGAGCAGTTCTTC. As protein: CASSRLARETQFYNEQFF.

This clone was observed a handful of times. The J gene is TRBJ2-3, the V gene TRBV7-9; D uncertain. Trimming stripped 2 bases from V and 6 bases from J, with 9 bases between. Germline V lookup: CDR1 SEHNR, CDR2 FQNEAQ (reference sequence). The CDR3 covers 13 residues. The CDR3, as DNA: TGTGCCAGCAGCTTAACTACATCCGATACGCAGTATTTT. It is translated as CASSLTTSDTQYF. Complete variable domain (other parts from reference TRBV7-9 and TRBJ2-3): DTGVSQNPRHKITKRGQNVTFRCDPISEHNRLYWYRQTLGQGPEFLTYFQNEAQLEKSRLLSDRFSAERPKGSFSTLEIQRTEQGDSAMYLCASSLTTSDTQYFGPGTRLTVL.

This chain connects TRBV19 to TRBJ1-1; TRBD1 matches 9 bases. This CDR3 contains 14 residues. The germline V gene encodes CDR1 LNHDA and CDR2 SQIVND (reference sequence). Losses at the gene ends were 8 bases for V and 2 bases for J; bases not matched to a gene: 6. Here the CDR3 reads CASGPGQGNTEAFF. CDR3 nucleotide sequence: TGTGCCAGTGGCCCGGGACAGGGTAACACTGAAGCTTTCTTT.

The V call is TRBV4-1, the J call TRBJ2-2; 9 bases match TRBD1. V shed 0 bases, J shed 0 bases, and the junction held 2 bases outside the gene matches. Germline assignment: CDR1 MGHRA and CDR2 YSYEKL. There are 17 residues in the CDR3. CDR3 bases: TGCGCCAGCAGCCAAGAGGGACAGGGAGCGAACACCGGGGAGCTGTTTTTT. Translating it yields CASSQEGQGANTGELFF.

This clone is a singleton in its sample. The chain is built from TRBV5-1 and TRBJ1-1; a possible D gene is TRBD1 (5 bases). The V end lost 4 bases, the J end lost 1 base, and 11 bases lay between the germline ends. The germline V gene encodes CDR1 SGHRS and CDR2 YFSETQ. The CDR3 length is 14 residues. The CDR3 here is CASSLGPSNTEAFF. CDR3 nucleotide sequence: TGCGCCAGCAGCCTGGGGCCCTCGAACACTGAAGCTTTCTTT.

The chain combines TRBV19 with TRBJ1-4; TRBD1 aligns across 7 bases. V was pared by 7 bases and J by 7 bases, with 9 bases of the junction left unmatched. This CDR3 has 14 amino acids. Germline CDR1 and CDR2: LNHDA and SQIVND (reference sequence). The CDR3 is CASTLGGTVEKLFF. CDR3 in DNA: TGTGCCAGTACCCTTGGGGGGACAGTTGAAAAACTGTTTTTT.

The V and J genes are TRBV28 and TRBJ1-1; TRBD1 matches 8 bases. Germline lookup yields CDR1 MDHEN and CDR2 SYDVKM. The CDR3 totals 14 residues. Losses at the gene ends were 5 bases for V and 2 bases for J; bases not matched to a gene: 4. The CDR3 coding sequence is TGTGCCAGCAGTCGGACAGGGACTAACACTGAAGCTTTCTTT. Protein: CASSRTGTNTEAFF.

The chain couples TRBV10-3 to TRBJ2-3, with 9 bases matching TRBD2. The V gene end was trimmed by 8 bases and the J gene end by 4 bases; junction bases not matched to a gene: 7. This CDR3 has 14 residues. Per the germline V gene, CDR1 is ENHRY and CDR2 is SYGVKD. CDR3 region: CAIEAGGPADTQYF. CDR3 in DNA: TGTGCCATCGAGGCGGGGGGGCCGGCAGATACGCAGTATTTT.

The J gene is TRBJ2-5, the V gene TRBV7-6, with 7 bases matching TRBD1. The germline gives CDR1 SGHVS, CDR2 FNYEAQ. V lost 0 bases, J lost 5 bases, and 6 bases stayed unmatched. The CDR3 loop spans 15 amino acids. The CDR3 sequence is CASSLAGGEGETQYF. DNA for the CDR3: TGTGCCAGCAGCTTAGCAGGGGGCGAGGGGGAGACCCAGTACTTC.

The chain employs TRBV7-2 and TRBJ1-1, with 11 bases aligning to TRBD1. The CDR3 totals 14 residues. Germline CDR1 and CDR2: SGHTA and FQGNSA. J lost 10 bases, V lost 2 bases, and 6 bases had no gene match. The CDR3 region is CASSLFGQGALAFF. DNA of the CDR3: TGTGCCAGCAGCTTATTCGGACAGGGGGCTTTAGCTTTCTTT.

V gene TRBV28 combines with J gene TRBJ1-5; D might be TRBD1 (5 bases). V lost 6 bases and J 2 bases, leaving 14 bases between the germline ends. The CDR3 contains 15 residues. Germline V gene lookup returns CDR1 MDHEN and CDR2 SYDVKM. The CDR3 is CASSRDWDGNQPQHF. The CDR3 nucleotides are TGTGCCAGCAGCCGGGACTGGGATGGCAATCAGCCCCAGCATTTT.

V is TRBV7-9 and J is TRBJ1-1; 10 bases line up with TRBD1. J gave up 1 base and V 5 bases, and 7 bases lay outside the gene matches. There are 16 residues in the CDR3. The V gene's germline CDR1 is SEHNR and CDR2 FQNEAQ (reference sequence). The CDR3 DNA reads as TGTGCCAGCAGCCCCCTAAGGACAGGGGGGAACACTGAAGCTTTCTTT. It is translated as CASSPLRTGGNTEAFF.

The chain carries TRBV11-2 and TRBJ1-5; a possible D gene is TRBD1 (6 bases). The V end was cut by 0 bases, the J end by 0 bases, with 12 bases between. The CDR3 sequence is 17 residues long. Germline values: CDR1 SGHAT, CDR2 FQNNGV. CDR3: CASSLDQGRGSNQPQHF. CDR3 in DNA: TGTGCCAGCAGCTTAGACCAGGGGAGGGGTAGCAATCAGCCCCAGCATTTT.

The CDR3 region is CASSLGAGGAETQYF. As DNA, the CDR3 is TGCGCCAGCAGCTTGGGCGCAGGGGGTGCAGAGACCCAGTACTTC. The chain links TRBV5-1 to TRBJ2-5; 7 nucleotides align to TRBD1. Germline V gene data show CDR1 as SGHRS and CDR2 as YFSETQ. The CDR3 contains 15 residues. Trimming cost V 0 bases and J 4 bases; bases outside gene matches: 6.

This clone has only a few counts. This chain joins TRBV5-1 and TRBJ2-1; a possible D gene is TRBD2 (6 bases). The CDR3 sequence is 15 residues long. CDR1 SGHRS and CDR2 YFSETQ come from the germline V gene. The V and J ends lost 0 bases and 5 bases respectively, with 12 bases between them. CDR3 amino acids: CASSLEVWGDNEQFF. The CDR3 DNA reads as TGCGCCAGCAGCTTGGAGGTATGGGGGGACAATGAGCAGTTCTTC.

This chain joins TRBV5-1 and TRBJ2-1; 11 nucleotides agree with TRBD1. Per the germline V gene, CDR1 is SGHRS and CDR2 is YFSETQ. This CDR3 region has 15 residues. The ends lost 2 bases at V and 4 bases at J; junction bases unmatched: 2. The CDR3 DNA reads TGCGCCAGCAGCTTAGGACAGGGGGCTTACAATGAGCAGTTCTTC. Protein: CASSLGQGAYNEQFF.

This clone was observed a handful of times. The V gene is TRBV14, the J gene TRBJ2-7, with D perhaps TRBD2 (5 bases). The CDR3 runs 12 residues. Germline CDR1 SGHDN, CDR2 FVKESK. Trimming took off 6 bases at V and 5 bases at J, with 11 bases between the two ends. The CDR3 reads CASSRTLDEQYF. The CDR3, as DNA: TGTGCCAGCAGTCGCACACTAGACGAGCAGTACTTC.

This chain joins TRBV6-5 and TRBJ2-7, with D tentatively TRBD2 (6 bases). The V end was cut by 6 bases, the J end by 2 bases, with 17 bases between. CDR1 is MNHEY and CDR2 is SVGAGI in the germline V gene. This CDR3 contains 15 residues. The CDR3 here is CASRKGRDPAYEQYF. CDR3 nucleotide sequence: TGTGCCAGCAGAAAGGGGCGGGACCCAGCCTACGAGCAGTACTTC.